This T cell receptor beta chain was captured in a study of cytomegalovirus exposure and HLA in healthy donors. Whole-study findings and limits: TCR beta chains numbering some 160 were designated cytomegalovirus-associated. First-cohort TCR clusters were later found to tend to co-occur in the roughly 110 validation repertoires. In vitro experiments confirmed that a few CMV-associated chains were specific for CMV antigens.

Produced via immunoSEQ multiplex PCR; TCRdb's table is partial and in-frame only. Of under 300,000 clones listed, approximately 86% were seen once; the top ten hold around 1.2%. Note on this clone: Its antigen is not known.

The sample was PBMCs. This clonotype originated in a woman in her 30s in good health and CMV-seropositive.

The CDR3 DNA reads TGTGCCAGCAGTCAGGACAGGGAGAATGAGCAGTTCTTC. Its protein product is CASSQDRENEQFF. V gene TRBV5-6 combines with J gene TRBJ2-1, with 8 bases lining up with TRBD1. The CDR3 totals 13 residues. Germline trimming cut 5 bases from V and 7 bases from J; bases unmatched to any gene: 5. Germline CDR1 reads SGHDT; CDR2 reads YYEEEE.